These 25 T cell receptor beta chains were all obtained from the same sample, sequenced in a study of read filtering for tumor transcriptome and immune sequencing. From 350 to 500 ng of RNA, a library with molecular barcoded alpha/delta and beta/gamma adaptors was made. One entry per CDR3 protein results from TCRdb running MiXCR on the reads. The data contain roughly 82,000 distinct CDR3 sequences, 9% to 15% of them singletons. Sequencing input: a population of CD138-negative cells sorted from bone marrow. These receptors originate from a donor at least 40 years old with multiple myeloma.

Concerning this clonotype itself: This may be a read error, as it is one base from a much larger clone. V gene TRBV2 combines with J gene TRBJ2-3, with D unresolved. Per the germline V gene, CDR1 is SNHLY and CDR2 is FYNNEI. There are 15 residues in the CDR3. The CDR3 DNA sequence: TGTGCCAGCAGTGAAGGGCAGCCTGGCACAGATACGCGGTATTTT. This gives the protein CASSEGQPGTDTRYF.

This clonotype was seen ten or more times. The CDR3 sequence is CSVETGTRGLYNEQFF. The CDR3 nucleotides read TGCAGCGTTGAGACCGGGACCCGTGGGTTATACAATGAGCAGTTCTTC. The chain carries TRBV29-1 and TRBJ2-1, with D perhaps given as TRBD1 or TRBD2 (5 bases each). Germline V gene lookup returns CDR1 SQVTM and CDR2 ANQGSEA. This CDR3 region has 16 residues. V lost 3 bases and J lost 4, with 19 bases in between.

This clonotype was recorded many times. This rearrangement joins TRBV6-5 to TRBJ2-5, with D uncertain. Trimming took 0 bases from V and 3 from J, leaving 8 bases between them. The CDR3 runs 14 residues. Germline V gives CDR1 MNHEY, CDR2 SVGAGI. In DNA, the CDR3 is TGTGCCAGCAGTTACTCGCGTGGGGAAGAGACCCAGTACTTC. This encodes CASSYSRGEETQYF.

The sample holds many counts of this clonotype. The chain combines TRBV25-1 with TRBJ2-2, with TRBD1 as a possible D gene (5 bases). The germline V gene has CDR1 MGHDK and CDR2 SYGVNS. The CDR3 runs to 16 residues. V dropped 3 bases and J dropped 5 bases, with 16 bases sitting between them. CDR3 DNA: TGTGCCAGCAGTGACAACCTAAGGACACCGACCGGGGAGCTGTTTTTT. It codes for CASSDNLRTPTGELFF. The full variable domain, with the rest looked up from reference TRBV25-1 and TRBJ2-2, is EADIYQTPRYLVIGTGKKITLECSQTMGHDKMYWYQQDPGMELHLIHYSYGVNSTEKGDLSSESTVSRIRTEHFPLTLESARPSHTSQYLCASSDNLRTPTGELFFGEGSRLTVL.

This clonotype was seen many times. Germline is not matched at one junction end, which may reflect a read error. The chain employs TRBV5-1 and TRBJ2-1, with D tentatively TRBD1 (5 bases). The CDR3 has 13 residues. CDR1 and CDR2 from the germline V gene are SGHRS and YFSETQ. The CDR3 is CASSLGQRNEQFF. The CDR3 DNA reads as TGTGCCAGCAGCTTGGGGCAACGGAATGAGCAGTTCTTC.

The chain couples TRBV18 to TRBJ2-7; D perhaps matches TRBD1 (6 bases). V was cut by 3 bases and J by 2 bases, with 14 bases left in between. The CDR3 runs 15 residues. CDR1 is KGHSH, CDR2 LQKENI, per germline. The CDR3 sequence: CASSPQQGPAYEQYF. CDR3 coding DNA: TGTGCCAGCTCACCGCAACAGGGACCAGCCTACGAGCAGTACTTC. The variable domain in full, completed from reference TRBV18 and TRBJ2-7, reads NAGVMQNPRHLVRRRGQEARLRCSPMKGHSHVYWYRQLPEEGLKFMVYLQKENIIDESGMPKERFSAEFPKEGPSILRIQQVVRGDSAAYFCASSPQQGPAYEQYFGPGTRLTVT.

This clonotype was observed many times. CDR3 protein: CASSLAMGSDEQFF. The CDR3 nucleotides are TGCGCCAGCAGCTTGGCGATGGGTTCCGATGAGCAGTTCTTC. The gene calls are TRBV5-1 and TRBJ2-1; the D is unclear. Trimming removed 0 bases from V and 8 bases from J, with 12 bases in between. Germline CDR1 SGHRS, CDR2 YFSETQ. CDR3 length: 14 amino acids.

This clonotype was seen many times. The chain uses TRBV30 and TRBJ2-1; tentatively, D is TRBD2 (5 bases). The CDR3 contains 16 residues. CDR1 is GTSNPN, CDR2 SVGIG, per germline (reference sequence). The ends were cut back, 1 base at V and 2 bases at J, with 15 bases in the middle. This CDR3 reads CAWSAEIWETYNEQFF. CDR3 coding DNA: TGTGCCTGGAGTGCTGAGATCTGGGAGACCTACAATGAGCAGTTCTTC.

Comment on this clonotype: It may be a read error: a sequence one base away is much more abundant. V gene TRBV6-4 combines with J gene TRBJ2-3, with TRBD2 matching over 10 bases. Germline values: CDR1 MRHNA, CDR2 SNTAGT. V dropped 7 bases and J dropped 4; count of bases not matched to a gene: 5. CDR3 length: 14 residues. In DNA, the CDR3 is TGTGCCAGCAAAGCTAGCGGGAGTGCAGATACGCAGTATTTT. The encoded protein is CASKASGSADTQYF.

This clonotype was recorded at least ten times. V usage is TRBV19 and J usage is TRBJ2-6; D unresolved. CDR3 length: 15 residues. The germline gives CDR1 LNHDA, CDR2 SQIVND (reference sequence). The germline V and J ends were trimmed by 3 bases and 0 bases, with 6 bases remaining between them. For the CDR3, the DNA is TGTGCCAGTAGTATGGGGAACTCTGGGGCCAACGTCCTGACTTTC. It specifies CASSMGNSGANVLTF.

This clonotype was observed many times. The genes are TRBV5-1 and TRBJ2-5; 10 bases fit TRBD1. Trimming at V came to 1 base and at J to 2 bases, leaving 2 bases not matched to a gene. The CDR3 covers 15 residues. Germline-derived CDR1 and CDR2 are SGHRS and YFSETQ. The CDR3 nucleotides are TGCGCCAGCAGCTTGCGGACAGGGGGACAAGAGACCCAGTACTTC. Translating it yields CASSLRTGGQETQYF.

V and J are TRBV7-2 and TRBJ2-5; no firm D call. V was pared by 3 bases and J by 2 bases, with 4 bases between. CDR1 and CDR2 (germline): SGHTA, FQGNSA. The CDR3 has 12 amino acids. The chain's CDR3 is CASSLGQETQYF. The CDR3 DNA is TGTGCCAGCAGCTTGGGGCAAGAGACCCAGTACTTC. Variable domain in full (rest from reference TRBV7-2 and TRBJ2-5): GAGVSQSPSNKVTEKGKDVELRCDPISGHTALYWYRQSLGQGLEFLIYFQGNSAPDKSGLPSDRFSAERTGGSVSTLTIQRTQQEDSAVYLCASSLGQETQYFGPGTRLLVL.

This clonotype was counted many times. The rearrangement uses TRBV28 and TRBJ2-2, with TRBD2 identical over 16 bases. This CDR3 has 18 residues. V lost 7 bases and J lost 4; bases outside the gene matches: 9. Germline V lookup: CDR1 MDHEN, CDR2 SYDVKM. The CDR3 sequence: CASNPPGLAGGITGELFF. CDR3 DNA: TGTGCCAGCAACCCTCCGGGACTAGCGGGAGGGATCACCGGGGAGCTGTTTTTT.

As regards this clonotype: A much larger clone lies one base from this, so it may be a read error. J is TRBJ2-5 and V is TRBV12-3 or TRBV12-4; D is unclear. This CDR3 contains 13 residues. The CDR3 DNA reads TGTGCCTGCAGTAAAAGCGTCCAAGAGACCCAGTACTTC. Translating gives CACSKSVQETQYF.

The chain links TRBV6-1 to TRBJ2-5; a weak D match, TRBD2 (5 bases). Germline V CDR1 and CDR2: MNHNS, SASEGT. The CDR3 loop spans 14 amino acids. Trimming shortened V by 3 bases and J by 2 bases, and 10 bases separated the two germline ends. Written as DNA, the CDR3 is TGTGCCAGCAGTGATTATAGCGCTCAAGAGACCCAGTACTTC. The encoded protein is CASSDYSAQETQYF.

This clonotype appeared many times. The chain uses TRBV5-1 and TRBJ1-6; D not resolved. V was trimmed by 4 bases and J by 12 bases, leaving 20 bases between them. CDR1 and CDR2 from the germline V gene are SGHRS and YFSETQ. This CDR3 has 15 amino acids. Here the CDR3 DNA reads TGCGCCAGCAGCCCGGACGGCGCGGATGGGAGACCCCTCCACTTT. Amino acids: CASSPDGADGRPLHF.

This clonotype was observed many times. The chain joins TRBV2 to TRBJ1-1; possible D gene TRBD1, 5 bases. The CDR3 extends over 12 amino acids. Germline V gene sequence: CDR1 SNHLY, CDR2 FYNNEI. Trimming took off 6 bases at V and 4 bases at J, with 9 bases between the two ends. CDR3 residues: CASRQDTTEAFF. The CDR3 DNA is TGTGCCAGCAGACAGGACACCACTGAAGCTTTCTTT.

This clonotype showed up many times. The CDR3 nucleotides read TGTGCTAGTGGTTTGGGACTATATGAGCAGTTCTTC. Its translation is CASGLGLYEQFF. The rearrangement joins TRBV12-5 to TRBJ2-1; a possible D gene is TRBD2 (5 bases). V was clipped by 1 base and J by 8 bases, with 6 bases between them. The CDR3 length is 12 residues. CDR1 and CDR2 (germline): LGHNT, FRNRAP. Full variable domain (outside the CDR3, taken from reference TRBV12-5 and TRBJ2-1): DARVTQTPRHKVTEMGQEVTMRCQPILGHNTVFWYRQTMMQGLELLAYFRNRAPLDDSGMPKDRFSAEMPDATLATLKIQPSEPRDSAVYFCASGLGLYEQFFGPGTRLTVL.

This clonotype was seen ten or more times. V and J are TRBV27 and TRBJ1-5; tentatively, D is TRBD1 (6 bases). V was cut by 5 bases and J by 5 bases, with 10 bases left in between. The CDR3 totals 13 residues. The germline gives CDR1 MNHEY, CDR2 SMNVEV (reference sequence). The CDR3 sequence is CASSNRDHQPQHF. CDR3 DNA: TGTGCCAGCAGTAACAGGGATCATCAGCCCCAGCATTTT.

The chain recombines TRBV7-2 with TRBJ2-1, with D possibly matching TRBD1 (5 bases). Trimming took 4 bases from V and 4 from J, leaving 11 bases between them. The CDR3 has 14 amino acids. CDR1 is SGHTA, CDR2 FQGNSA, per germline. CDR3 bases: TGTGCCAGCAGCTCCAGGGCAGCGTACAATGAGCAGTTCTTC. This codes for CASSSRAAYNEQFF.

This clonotype came up many times. This chain connects TRBV29-1 to TRBJ2-7; 9 bases map to TRBD1. Germline assignment: CDR1 SQVTM and CDR2 ANQGSEA. Trimming took 7 bases from V and 3 from J; bases not matched to a gene: 4. There are 12 residues in the CDR3. In nucleotides, the CDR3 is TGCAGCGCCGTGGACAGGGGCTACGAGCAGTACTTC. Protein sequence: CSAVDRGYEQYF.

There are many counts of this clonotype. The rearrangement joins TRBV29-1 to TRBJ2-7; maybe TRBD2 (6 bases). CDR3 length: 12 amino acids. The V gene's germline CDR1 is SQVTM and CDR2 ANQGSEA. V shed 7 bases and J shed 6 bases, with 16 bases lying between them. The CDR3 coding sequence is TGCAGCGCCCGGGACTCCCCGGGCGAGCAGTACTTC. Translation gives CSARDSPGEQYF.

This clonotype was detected many times. The CDR3 DNA sequence: TGTGCCAGCTGGGCGGCTAGCGGGAGCTACGAGCAGTACTTC. Its protein is CASWAASGSYEQYF. V usage is TRBV28 and J usage is TRBJ2-7; 10 positions agree with TRBD2. This CDR3 is 14 amino acids long. V lost 8 bases to trimming and J lost 3 bases; unmatched junction nucleotides: 7. CDR1 and CDR2 from the germline V gene are MDHEN and SYDVKM.

The J gene is TRBJ1-5, the V gene TRBV19; D remains ambiguous. The ends were cut back, 7 bases at V and 2 bases at J, with 15 bases in the middle. CDR3 length equals 15 residues. Germline loops: CDR1 LNHDA, CDR2 SQIVND (reference sequence). CDR3 DNA sequence: TGTGCCAGTACCCCCGCCCGGGTTGGCAATCAGCCCCAGCATTTT. This codes for CASTPARVGNQPQHF.

This clonotype came up many times. The chain couples TRBV2 to TRBJ1-6; D remains unclear. The CDR3 runs to 13 residues. V was clipped by 8 bases and J by 10 bases, with 15 bases between them. Looked up from germline, CDR1 is SNHLY and CDR2 is FYNNEI. CDR3 nucleotides: TGTGCCAGCCAGCCGGAGTCGACATCACCCCTCCACTTT. Residues: CASQPESTSPLHF.